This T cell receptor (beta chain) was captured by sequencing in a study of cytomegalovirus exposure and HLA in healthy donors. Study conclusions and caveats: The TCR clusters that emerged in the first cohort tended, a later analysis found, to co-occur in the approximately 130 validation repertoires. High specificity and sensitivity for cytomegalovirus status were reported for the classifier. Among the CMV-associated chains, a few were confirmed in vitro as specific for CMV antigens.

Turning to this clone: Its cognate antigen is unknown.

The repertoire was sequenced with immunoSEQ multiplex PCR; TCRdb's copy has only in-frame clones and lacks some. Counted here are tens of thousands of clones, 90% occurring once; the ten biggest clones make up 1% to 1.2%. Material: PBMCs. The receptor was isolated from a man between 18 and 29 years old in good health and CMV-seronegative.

CDR3 loop: CASSLRAGNNEQFF. The CDR3 DNA reads as TGTGCCAGCAGCTTACGAGCGGGTAACAATGAGCAGTTCTTC. The chain links TRBV7-9 to TRBJ2-1; the D gene is possibly TRBD2 (6 bases). The CDR3 runs 14 residues. Germline CDR1 reads SEHNR; CDR2 reads FQNEAQ (reference sequence). V lost 2 bases and J 5 bases, leaving 10 bases between the germline ends.